The rows below give T cell receptor beta chains drawn from one sample of a study of blood T cells in healthy people across ages. From the 5' RACE reads, TCRdb called clonotypes with MiXCR, one entry per CDR3 protein. The sample holds about 720,000 distinct CDR3 sequences; around a fifth are singletons and the top ten take less than 25%. Specimen: blood. These receptors originate from a man aged 65 to 79 in good health. The CDR3 runs from the conserved cysteine through the conserved F or W.

cdr3_length	v_call	j_call	cdr3_aa
14	TRBV6-6	TRBJ1-1	CASSYDLRGTEAFF
12	TRBV3-1	TRBJ2-7	CASSQVSGEQYF
13	TRBV7-3	TRBJ1-2	CASSLQGAHGYTF
17	TRBV14	TRBJ2-7	CASSPKKTSELNYEQYF
13	TRBV10-2	TRBJ2-5	CASMVDFGETQYF
16	TRBV4-1	TRBJ1-4	CASSQDRGSLNEKLFF
15	TRBV12-3/TRBV12-4	TRBJ1-1	CASSPWPGGSTEAFF
15	TRBV6-5	TRBJ2-7	CASSYGGGAAIEQYF
15	TRBV10-3	TRBJ1-5	CAISDGQDSNQPQHF
14	TRBV12-3/TRBV12-4	TRBJ2-3	CATSVPAGEHTQYF
17	TRBV6-5	TRBJ1-2	CASSYSIIGQGNYGYTF
16	TRBV4-3	TRBJ1-3	CASSQDFGGSGNAIYF
16	TRBV6-1	TRBJ2-7	CASRVNRDQPFYEQYF
12	TRBV7-2	TRBJ1-2	CATRGDAWDLTF
14	TRBV28	TRBJ2-7	CASSLNRGPGEQYF
15	TRBV11-2	TRBJ2-7	CASSPAGTSGYEQYF
16	TRBV5-1	TRBJ2-3	CASSLVAGTSTDTQYF
12	TRBV5-1	TRBJ1-2	CASRQGDYGYTF
13	TRBV10-2	TRBJ1-5	CASSEAGVQPQHF
16	TRBV28	TRBJ1-4	CASSFLQDRDNEKLFF
15	TRBV5-5	TRBJ1-5	CASSLDHVPNQPQHF
16	TRBV3-1	TRBJ2-1	CASSQVGAGYYNEQFF
17	TRBV2	TRBJ2-3	CASSWRTAHTSTDTQYF
14	TRBV12-3/TRBV12-4	TRBJ1-5	CASKPQEGNQPQHF
16	TRBV5-1	TRBJ2-3	CASSSQLAGVTDTQYF
14	TRBV2	NA	CASREGLAGYEQYF
17	TRBV18	TRBJ1-2	CASSPVGTRGTNYGYTF
16	TRBV10-3	TRBJ1-2	CAISGFGQDESYGYTF
14	TRBV12-1	TRBJ2-1	CASSFNFSTHEQFF
19	TRBV6-1	TRBJ2-4	CASYHSTGTNGLAKNIQYF
15	TRBV10-3	TRBJ2-5	CAISVRDISQETQYF
16	TRBV12-3/TRBV12-4	TRBJ2-1	CASSYGLAGTYDEQFF
17	TRBV2	TRBJ1-2	CASSARRMGQSTHGYTF
16	TRBV9	TRBJ1-3	CASSARDDDLGNTIYF
16	TRBV29-1	TRBJ2-3	CSVKGPSGASTDTQYF
13	TRBV29-1	TRBJ2-3	CSAQRGGEDTQYF